These 30 T cell receptor beta chains share one sample of origin, sequenced in a study of blood T cell repertoires in COVID-19. Using immunoSEQ multiplex PCR, the repertoire was profiled, and TCRdb retains in-frame clones only, with some absent. The sample has 85,000 to 130,000 clones; 71% are singletons. The sequenced sample was peripheral blood. The receptors derive from a human donor with acute or convalescent COVID-19. The donor label of this sample is uncertain.

The chain employs TRBV10-2 and TRBJ1-1, with no clear D. This CDR3 is 13 amino acids long. V dropped 3 bases and J dropped 1 base, with 6 bases sitting between them. CDR1 WSHSY and CDR2 SAAADI come from the germline V gene. The CDR3 region is CASSDRWNTEAFF. The CDR3 DNA follows: TGCGCCAGCAGTGACAGGTGGAACACTGAAGCTTTCTTT.

The chain joins TRBV2 to TRBJ2-2; 9 bases are shared with TRBD1. Trimming took 3 bases from V and 4 from J; bases not matched to a gene: 3. CDR3 length equals 15 residues. Germline CDR1 reads SNHLY; CDR2 reads FYNNEI. The CDR3 DNA is TGTGCCAGCAGTGATTGGGACAGGGCCACCGGGGAGCTGTTTTTT. It yields the protein CASSDWDRATGELFF.

The V call is TRBV7-2, the J call TRBJ1-1; D gene ambiguous. V was pared by 5 bases and J by 3 bases, with 10 bases between. This CDR3 has 13 residues. CDR1 and CDR2 (germline): SGHTA, FQGNSA. The CDR3 nucleotides are TGTGCCAGCAGCCCTACTAGAGACACTGAAGCTTTCTTT. It yields the protein CASSPTRDTEAFF. The whole variable domain, remainder taken from reference TRBV7-2 and TRBJ1-1, is GAGVSQSPSNKVTEKGKDVELRCDPISGHTALYWYRQSLGQGLEFLIYFQGNSAPDKSGLPSDRFSAERTGGSVSTLTIQRTQQEDSAVYLCASSPTRDTEAFFGQGTRLTVV.

The rearrangement joins TRBV29-1 to TRBJ2-1; tentatively, D is TRBD1 (8 bases). The CDR3 runs to 12 residues. With 6 bases removed from V and 8 bases from J, the gap between germline ends came to 14 bases. The germline V gene encodes CDR1 SQVTM and CDR2 ANQGSEA. In nucleotides, the CDR3 is TGCAGCGTCCAGGGGGCGGGGGATGAGCAGTTCTTC. Translating it yields CSVQGAGDEQFF.

The chain combines TRBV6-5 with TRBJ1-2; D unclear. Deletions cut 3 bases from V and 3 bases from J, with 8 bases between. There are 13 residues in the CDR3. Germline values: CDR1 MNHEY, CDR2 SVGAGI. CDR3 bases: TGTGCCAGCAGTTATAAGGCGGACTATGGCTACACCTTC. Translation gives CASSYKADYGYTF.

The chain couples TRBV2 to TRBJ1-1, with 10 positions matching TRBD1. The germline V gene encodes CDR1 SNHLY and CDR2 FYNNEI. CDR3 length: 14 amino acids. The ends lost 6 bases at V and 2 bases at J; junction bases unmatched: 3. CDR3 DNA: TGTGCCAGCAGAGGACAGGGGGGAAACACTGAAGCTTTCTTT. This translates into CASRGQGGNTEAFF.

In this sample, this clone turned up a few times. The chain joins TRBV10-1 to TRBJ2-7, with TRBD1 matching over 9 bases. The CDR3 extends over 13 amino acids. Germline V gene sequence: CDR1 WNHNN, CDR2 SYGVQD (reference sequence). Germline trimming cut 7 bases from V and 6 bases from J; bases unmatched to any gene: 7. CDR3 amino acids: CASIGQGSGEQYF. For the CDR3, the DNA is TGCGCCAGCATAGGACAGGGGTCCGGCGAGCAGTACTTC.

This sequence joins TRBV5-6 and TRBJ1-1; 8 bases are a match to TRBD1. Trimming removed 4 bases from V and 11 bases from J; junction bases left unmatched: 10. The CDR3 totals 13 residues. CDR1 is SGHDT and CDR2 is YYEEEE in the germline V gene. The DNA of the CDR3 is TGTGCCAGCAGCAGGGGACAGGCCCACGGGGCTTTCTTT. Amino acids: CASSRGQAHGAFF.

J is TRBJ1-4 and V is TRBV5-5; D may be TRBD1 (5 bases). This CDR3 has 17 residues. Germline V gene sequence: CDR1 SGHKS, CDR2 YYEKEE (reference sequence). V lost 1 base to trimming and J lost 7 bases, with 20 bases between them. The CDR3 sequence: CASSLFLASGHGEKLFF. In DNA form, the CDR3 reads TGTGCCAGCAGCTTGTTTTTGGCGTCAGGGCATGGTGAAAAACTGTTTTTT.

This clone was detected a few times. The CDR3 DNA follows: TGCGCCAGCAGCTTTGACAGGAACACTGAAGCTTTCTTT. The encoded protein is CASSFDRNTEAFF. The V and J genes are TRBV5-1 and TRBJ1-1, with D perhaps TRBD1 (5 bases). The CDR3 runs 13 residues. Germline V gene lookup returns CDR1 SGHRS and CDR2 YFSETQ. V was clipped by 2 bases and J by 1 base, with 6 bases between them.

This chain links TRBV6-5 with TRBJ1-5, with 8 bases aligning to TRBD1. The CDR3 has 14 amino acids. Germline V gene lookup returns CDR1 MNHEY and CDR2 SVGAGI. The V gene end was trimmed by 6 bases and the J gene end by 8 bases; junction bases not matched to a gene: 9. CDR3 region: CASSLRQGREPQHF. The CDR3 DNA reads as TGTGCCAGCAGCTTAAGACAGGGGCGGGAGCCCCAGCATTTT.

V and J are TRBV3-1 (or the pseudogene TRBV3-2) and TRBJ1-1; a possible D gene is TRBD1 (6 bases). The ends were cut back, 4 bases at V and 8 bases at J, with 14 bases in the middle. Germline V CDR1 and CDR2: LGHDT, YNNKEL (reference sequence). The CDR3 extends over 13 amino acids. The CDR3 DNA reads TGTGCCAGCAGCCTCGCGGGGGGCAGGGAAGCTTTCTTT. Translated: CASSLAGGREAFF.

The rearrangement links TRBV28 to TRBJ2-5; D remains unclear. CDR3 length: 15 amino acids. Per germline, CDR1 MDHEN and CDR2 SYDVKM. V lost 6 bases to trimming and J lost 5 bases, with 19 bases between them. The CDR3 is CASSLSQSSRETQYF. CDR3 in DNA: TGTGCCAGCAGCCTATCACAGTCCTCTCGCGAGACCCAGTACTTC.

This clone occurred many times. J is TRBJ1-6 and V is TRBV3-1 (or the pseudogene TRBV3-2); D is unresolved. Looked up from germline, CDR1 is LGHDT and CDR2 is YNNKEL (reference sequence). Trimming left V 0 bases short and J 7 bases short, with 13 bases between. The length of the CDR3 is 16 residues. The CDR3 region is CASSQDLLQPNSPLHF. The CDR3, as DNA: TGTGCCAGCAGCCAAGATTTGTTACAACCAAATTCACCCCTCCACTTT.

This clone has more than one count but fewer than ten. The chain carries TRBV7-3 and TRBJ2-3, with 8 bases lining up with TRBD1. With V trimmed by 2 bases and J by 2 bases, 3 bases remained unmatched. This CDR3 has 15 amino acids. The germline gives CDR1 SGHTA, CDR2 FQGTGA. Here the CDR3 DNA reads TGTGCCAGCAGCTTATACAGGGGGGCCACAGATACGCAGTATTTT. Protein product: CASSLYRGATDTQYF.

This clone has more than one count but fewer than ten. The chain couples TRBV19 to TRBJ2-7; D is undetermined. CDR1 and CDR2 (germline): LNHDA, SQIVND (reference sequence). The CDR3 length is 13 residues. V dropped 3 bases and J dropped 3 bases, with 9 bases sitting between them. CDR3 bases: TGTGCCAGTAGTATTGGGCCAAACTACGAGCAGTACTTC. This encodes CASSIGPNYEQYF. The full variable domain, completed using reference TRBV19 and TRBJ2-7, is DGGITQSPKYLFRKEGQNVTLSCEQNLNHDAMYWYRQDPGQGLRLIYYSQIVNDFQKGDIAEGYSVSREKKESFPLTVTSAQKNPTAFYLCASSIGPNYEQYFGPGTRLTVT.

The chain links TRBV2 to TRBJ2-1; TRBD1 aligns across 7 bases. Germline V gene sequence: CDR1 SNHLY, CDR2 FYNNEI. V shed 5 bases and J 16 bases; nucleotides not matched to a gene: 14. The CDR3 has 13 amino acids. DNA for the CDR3: TGTGCCAGCAGTTTAGAGGGGGCTCCCTTTAGCTTCTTC. Amino acid sequence: CASSLEGAPFSFF.

The chain is built from TRBV7-8 and TRBJ2-5, with TRBD1 matching 8 bases. This CDR3 has 14 residues. With 0 bases clipped from V and 4 bases from J, the junction kept 1 base outside the gene matches. Germline values: CDR1 SGHVS, CDR2 FQNEAQ. The CDR3 DNA follows: TGTGCCAGCAGCTTAGCTACAGGGGGAGAGACCCAGTACTTC. Residues: CASSLATGGETQYF.

V usage is TRBV5-6 and J usage is TRBJ1-6; maybe TRBD1 (6 bases). The germline gives CDR1 SGHDT, CDR2 YYEEEE. The CDR3 length is 15 residues. Trimming pared 1 base from V and 10 bases from J, leaving 15 bases between. In DNA form, the CDR3 reads TGTGCCAGCAGCTTGTGGACAGCCCCTCGGTCACCCCTCCACTTT. Protein: CASSLWTAPRSPLHF.

V is TRBV4-1 and J is TRBJ1-1, with 7 positions matching TRBD1. J gave up 5 bases and V 4 bases, and 4 bases lay outside the gene matches. This CDR3 region has 13 residues. The germline V gene has CDR1 MGHRA and CDR2 YSYEKL. The CDR3 region is CASSPRTGTEAFF. For the CDR3, the DNA is TGCGCCAGCAGCCCAAGGACAGGTACTGAAGCTTTCTTT.

This chain joins TRBV24-1 and TRBJ2-1; D might be TRBD1 (5 bases). The length of the CDR3 is 13 residues. Germline V gene lookup returns CDR1 KGHDR and CDR2 SFDVKD. Deletions cut 5 bases from V and 5 bases from J, with 9 bases between. CDR3: CATSGDSNNEQFF. The CDR3 DNA reads TGTGCCACCAGTGGCGACAGTAACAATGAGCAGTTCTTC.

The sample holds a few counts of this clone. The gene calls are TRBV24-1 and TRBJ2-1, with 8 positions matching TRBD2. This CDR3 has 15 residues. With V trimmed by 3 bases and J by 5 bases, 5 bases remained unmatched. Germline-derived CDR1 and CDR2 are KGHDR and SFDVKD. For the CDR3, the DNA is TGTGCCACCAGTGATGAGGCGGGGGGCCACAATGAGCAGTTCTTC. As protein: CATSDEAGGHNEQFF.

This clone was seen a few times. V is TRBV3-1 (or the pseudogene TRBV3-2) and J is TRBJ1-2; D is uncertain. The CDR3 sequence is 14 residues long. In germline, CDR1 is LGHDT, CDR2 YNNKEL (reference sequence). With 0 bases removed from V and 4 bases from J, the gap between germline ends came to 9 bases. CDR3 coding DNA: TGTGCCAGCAGCCAAGATGGCGGTTCCTATGGCTACACCTTC. It codes for CASSQDGGSYGYTF.

The V call is TRBV7-9, the J call TRBJ2-7; perhaps TRBD2 as D (5 bases). V dropped 1 base and J dropped 6 bases, with 16 bases sitting between them. The V gene's germline CDR1 is SEHNR and CDR2 FQNEAQ (reference sequence). The CDR3 covers 15 residues. The CDR3 nucleotides are TGTGCCAGCAGCTTAGGTGCGGGCGAGTTGGGCGAGCAGTACTTC. Residues: CASSLGAGELGEQYF.

This chain uses TRBV30 with TRBJ1-1; D is ambiguous. This CDR3 is built from 14 residues. In germline, CDR1 is GTSNPN, CDR2 SVGIG (reference sequence). V lost 2 bases to trimming and J lost 4 bases, with 14 bases between them. Here the CDR3 DNA reads TGTGCCTGGAGTATATGGGGAGAGAGCACTGAAGCTTTCTTT. Encoded protein: CAWSIWGESTEAFF.

Only a few counts were recorded for this clone. The V gene is TRBV6-5, the J gene TRBJ1-1; perhaps TRBD1 as D (5 bases). This CDR3 has 14 residues. Germline V gives CDR1 MNHEY, CDR2 SVGAGI. V lost 7 bases and J lost 0, with 12 bases in between. The CDR3 nucleotides are TGTGCCAGCAAGAGGACATCCATGAACACTGAAGCTTTCTTT. Its protein product is CASKRTSMNTEAFF.

This sequence joins TRBV7-2 and TRBJ1-1; TRBD1 matches 11 bases. The CDR3 is 15 residues long. Germline V gene sequence: CDR1 SGHTA, CDR2 FQGNSA. V lost 5 bases and J lost 5; bases outside the gene matches: 7. The CDR3 loop reads CASSVDRGPGTEAFF. CDR3 DNA sequence: TGTGCCAGCAGCGTGGACAGGGGGCCGGGAACTGAAGCTTTCTTT.

This chain links TRBV4-1 with TRBJ1-4; D remains unclear. Trimming cost V 2 bases and J 4 bases, with 17 bases left between them. Germline lookup yields CDR1 MGHRA and CDR2 YSYEKL. The CDR3 is made up of 17 amino acids. DNA of the CDR3: TGCGCCAGCAGCCAACCAAGGACGGGGATTGTTAATGAAAAACTGTTTTTT. Its translation is CASSQPRTGIVNEKLFF.

The chain recombines TRBV14 with TRBJ1-1; 9 nucleotides match TRBD1. CDR1 SGHDN and CDR2 FVKESK come from the germline V gene. The CDR3 is made up of 19 amino acids. J gave up 0 bases and V 0 bases, and 11 bases lay outside the gene matches. CDR3 amino acids: CASSQDGGQGYFMNTEAFF. Here the CDR3 DNA reads TGTGCCAGCAGCCAAGATGGCGGACAGGGGTATTTCATGAACACTGAAGCTTTCTTT. The entire variable domain, with the rest obtained from reference TRBV14 and TRBJ1-1, is as follows: EAGVTQFPSHSVIEKGQTVTLRCDPISGHDNLYWYRRVMGKEIKFLLHFVKESKQDESGMPNNRFLAERTGGTYSTLKVQPAELEDSGVYFCASSQDGGQGYFMNTEAFFGQGTRLTVV.

The chain carries TRBV7-9 and TRBJ1-1; a possible D gene is TRBD1 (5 bases). CDR3 size: 13 residues. Per germline, CDR1 SEHNR and CDR2 FQNEAQ (reference sequence). V shed 1 base and J shed 4 bases, with 7 bases lying between them. In DNA, the CDR3 is TGTGCCAGCAGCTTAGGACAGTCCACTGAAGCTTTCTTT. It codes for CASSLGQSTEAFF. The variable domain in full, with the rest retrieved from reference TRBV7-9 and TRBJ1-1, is DTGVSQNPRHKITKRGQNVTFRCDPISEHNRLYWYRQTLGQGPEFLTYFQNEAQLEKSRLLSDRFSAERPKGSFSTLEIQRTEQGDSAMYLCASSLGQSTEAFFGQGTRLTVV.